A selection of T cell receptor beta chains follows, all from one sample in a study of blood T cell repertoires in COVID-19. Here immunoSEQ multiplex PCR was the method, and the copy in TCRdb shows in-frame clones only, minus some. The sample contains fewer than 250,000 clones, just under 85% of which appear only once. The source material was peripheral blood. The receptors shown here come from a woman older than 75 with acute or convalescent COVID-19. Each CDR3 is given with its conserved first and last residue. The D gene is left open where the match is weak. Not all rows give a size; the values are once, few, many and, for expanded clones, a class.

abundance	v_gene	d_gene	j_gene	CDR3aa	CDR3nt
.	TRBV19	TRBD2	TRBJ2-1	CASRLAGGPGEQFF	TGTGCCAGTCGACTAGCGGGGGGGCCCGGCGAGCAGTTCTTC
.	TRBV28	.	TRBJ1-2	CASSFQYGYTF	TGTGCCAGCAGTTTCCAGTATGGCTACACCTTC
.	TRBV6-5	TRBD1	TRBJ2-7	CASTPDRGRPYEQYF	TGTGCCAGCACACCCGACAGGGGTCGACCCTACGAGCAGTACTTC
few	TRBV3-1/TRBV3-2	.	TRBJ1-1	CASSQKAGGNTEAFF	TGTGCCAGCAGCCAAAAGGCCGGGGGGAACACTGAAGCTTTCTTT
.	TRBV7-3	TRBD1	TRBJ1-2	CASSLAGQGAGGYTF	TGTGCCAGCAGCTTAGCAGGACAGGGGGCGGGTGGCTACACCTTC
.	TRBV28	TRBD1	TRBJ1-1	CASSSSGTGGFTEAFF	TGTGCCAGCAGTTCGTCCGGGACAGGGGGTTTCACTGAAGCTTTCTTT
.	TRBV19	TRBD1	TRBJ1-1	CASSLRQGMNTEAFF	TGTGCCAGTAGTCTCCGACAGGGGATGAACACTGAAGCTTTCTTT
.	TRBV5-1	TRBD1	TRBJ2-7	CASSLARRQGAYEQYF	TGCGCCAGCAGCTTGGCTCGGAGACAGGGGGCTTACGAGCAGTACTTC
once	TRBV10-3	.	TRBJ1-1	CAISPSGDTLEAFF	TGTGCCATCAGTCCCTCGGGGGATACGCTTGAAGCTTTCTTT
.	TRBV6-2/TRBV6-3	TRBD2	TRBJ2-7	CASSDGLVEQYF	TGTGCCAGCAGTGATGGACTAGTCGAGCAGTACTTC
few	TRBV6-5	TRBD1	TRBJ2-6	CASKGQGTGANVLTF	TGTGCCAGTAAGGGACAGGGGACTGGGGCCAACGTCCTGACTTTC
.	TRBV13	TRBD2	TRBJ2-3	CASSLGLAGGATDTQYF	TGTGCCAGCAGCTTGGGACTAGCGGGGGGTGCAACAGATACGCAGTATTTT
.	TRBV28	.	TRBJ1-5	CASSSGQPQHF	TGTGCCAGCAGTTCGGGTCAGCCCCAGCATTTT
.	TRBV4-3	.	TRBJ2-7	CASSQVVDSLYEQYF	TGCGCCAGCAGCCAAGTTGTTGATAGTCTCTACGAGCAGTACTTC
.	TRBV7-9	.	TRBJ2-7	CASSLSPGTNSYEQYF	TGTGCCAGCAGCTTAAGCCCGGGAACGAACTCCTACGAGCAGTACTTC
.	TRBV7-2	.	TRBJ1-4	CASSLLAGAQSNEKLFF	TGTGCCAGCAGCTTACTTGCGGGGGCGCAGTCTAATGAAAAACTGTTTTTT
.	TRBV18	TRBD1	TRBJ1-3	CASSPGTGGSGQNTIYF	TGTGCCAGCTCACCGGGGACAGGGGGATCCGGGCAGAACACCATATATTTT
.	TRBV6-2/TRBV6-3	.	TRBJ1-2	CASSPGVYGYTF	TGTGCCAGCAGTCCAGGGGTCTATGGCTACACCTTC
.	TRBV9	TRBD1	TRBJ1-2	CASSGGQDYGYTF	TGTGCCAGCAGCGGAGGACAGGACTATGGCTACACCTTC
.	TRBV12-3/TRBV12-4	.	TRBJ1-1	CASSKQDNTEAFF	TGTGCCAGCAGCAAGCAAGATAACACTGAAGCTTTCTTT
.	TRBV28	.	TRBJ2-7	CASSKLGQGLSYEQYF	TGTGCCAGCAGTAAGCTTGGGCAGGGCCTGTCCTACGAGCAGTACTTC
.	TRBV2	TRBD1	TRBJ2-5	CASSQGGQGGETQYF	TGTGCCAGCAGCCAGGGGGGACAGGGCGGGGAGACCCAGTACTTC
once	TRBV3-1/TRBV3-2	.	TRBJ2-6	CASSQDWAVPSGANVLTF	TGTGCCAGCAGCCAAGACTGGGCAGTCCCATCTGGGGCCAACGTCCTGACTTTC
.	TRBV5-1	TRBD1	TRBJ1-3	CASTVSGTGSGNTIYF	TGCGCCAGCACCGTCTCCGGGACAGGGTCTGGAAACACCATATATTTT
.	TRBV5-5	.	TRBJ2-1	CASSRSGEYNEQFF	TGTGCCAGCAGCCGTAGCGGAGAGTACAATGAGCAGTTCTTC
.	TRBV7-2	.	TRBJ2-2	CASNQGRRTGELFF	TGTGCCAGCAACCAGGGGCGCAGGACCGGGGAGCTGTTTTTT
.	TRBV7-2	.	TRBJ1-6	CASSPFNRASPLHF	TGTGCCAGCAGCCCTTTTAACAGGGCTTCACCCCTCCACTTT
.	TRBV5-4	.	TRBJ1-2	CASSPGGAGYTF	TGTGCCAGCAGCCCCGGGGGGGCTGGCTACACCTTC
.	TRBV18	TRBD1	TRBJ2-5	CASSPGTDYQETQYF	TGTGCCAGCTCACCGGGGACAGACTACCAAGAGACCCAGTACTTC
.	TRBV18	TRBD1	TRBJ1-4	CASSPDTGGWNEKLFF	TGTGCCAGCTCACCGGATACAGGGGGCTGGAACGAAAAACTGTTTTTT
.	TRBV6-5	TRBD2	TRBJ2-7	CASSYHGQRGRYEQYF	TGTGCCAGCAGTTATCATGGCCAGCGGGGAAGATACGAGCAGTACTTC
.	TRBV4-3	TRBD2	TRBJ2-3	CASSQDYKRGASDTQYF	TGCGCCAGCAGCCAAGATTATAAGCGGGGGGCCTCAGATACGCAGTATTTT
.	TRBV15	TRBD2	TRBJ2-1	CATSQGTSLTEQFF	TGTGCCACCAGCCAGGGGACTAGTCTCACTGAGCAGTTCTTC
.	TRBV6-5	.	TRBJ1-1	CASRGTGTSGTEAFF	TGTGCCAGCAGGGGTACAGGGACGTCGGGCACTGAAGCTTTCTTT
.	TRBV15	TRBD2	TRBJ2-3	CATSPSRLAGGTDTQYF	TGTGCCACCAGCCCCTCCCGACTAGCGGGGGGCACAGATACGCAGTATTTT
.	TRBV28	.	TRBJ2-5	CASSYMTRSAQYF	TGTGCCAGCAGTTACATGACTCGGTCGGCCCAGTACTTC
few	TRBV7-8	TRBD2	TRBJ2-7	CASSGGLAGGTYEQYF	TGTGCCAGCAGCGGAGGACTAGCGGGAGGAACCTACGAGCAGTACTTC
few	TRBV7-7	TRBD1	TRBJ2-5	CASSRDRGETQYF	TGTGCTAGCAGCCGCGACAGGGGAGAGACCCAGTACTTC
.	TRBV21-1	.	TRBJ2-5	CASSKSLSEDREETQYF	TGTGCCAGCAGCAAAAGTTTGTCTGAAGACAGAGAAGAGACCCAGTACTTC
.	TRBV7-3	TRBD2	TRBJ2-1	CASSLTGRGGNEQFF	TGTGCCAGCAGCTTAACCGGGAGGGGAGGCAATGAGCAGTTCTTC